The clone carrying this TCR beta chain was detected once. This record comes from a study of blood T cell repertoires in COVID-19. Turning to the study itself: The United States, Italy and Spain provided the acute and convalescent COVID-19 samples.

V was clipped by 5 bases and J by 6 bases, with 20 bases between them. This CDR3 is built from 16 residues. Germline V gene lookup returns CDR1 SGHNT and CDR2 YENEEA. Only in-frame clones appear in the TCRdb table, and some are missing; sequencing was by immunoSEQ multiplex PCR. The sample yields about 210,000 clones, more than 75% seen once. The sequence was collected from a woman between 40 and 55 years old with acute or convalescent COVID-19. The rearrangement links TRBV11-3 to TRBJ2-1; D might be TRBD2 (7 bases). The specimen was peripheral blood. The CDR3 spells CASSPRTSGGANEQFF. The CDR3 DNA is TGTGCCAGCAGCCCCCGCACGAGTGGGGGGGCCAATGAGCAGTTCTTC.